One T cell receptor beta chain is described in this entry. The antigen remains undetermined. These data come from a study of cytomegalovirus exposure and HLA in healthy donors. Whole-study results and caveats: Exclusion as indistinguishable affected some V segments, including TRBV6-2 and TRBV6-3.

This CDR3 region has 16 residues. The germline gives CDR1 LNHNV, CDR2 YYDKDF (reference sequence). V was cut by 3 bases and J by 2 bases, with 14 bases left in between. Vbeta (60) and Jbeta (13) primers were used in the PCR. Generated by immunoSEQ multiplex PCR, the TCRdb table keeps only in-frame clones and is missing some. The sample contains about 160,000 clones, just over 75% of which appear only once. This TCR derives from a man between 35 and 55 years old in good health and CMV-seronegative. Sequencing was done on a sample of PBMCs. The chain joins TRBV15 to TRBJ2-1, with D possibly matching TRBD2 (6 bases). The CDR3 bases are TGTGCCACCAGCAGGAGGGGCGGGACGCCCTACAATGAGCAGTTCTTC. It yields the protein CATSRRGGTPYNEQFF.